Listed below are T cell receptor beta chains from one sample, sequenced in a study of blood T cells in healthy people across ages. TCRdb re-called the 5' RACE reads with MiXCR, one entry per CDR3 protein. The data contain 800,000 to 1,000,000 distinct CDR3 sequences, roughly 43% of them seen just once; the ten biggest clones take up roughly 13%. The specimen sequenced was blood. The receptors derive from a man aged 25 to 40 in good health. CDR3s include the opening cysteine and the closing phenylalanine or tryptophan. The D gene is left open where the match is weak. The listing skips clone size in some rows; elsewhere it reads once, few, many or a size class.

clone_size j_call d_call v_call cdr3_aa cdr3_nt
NA TRBJ1-1 NA TRBV10-3 CAISEQKYNEAFF TGTGCCATCAGTGAACAGAAATACAATGAAGCTTTCTTT
NA TRBJ2-7 NA TRBV3-1 CASSQGGDSGSYEQYF TGTGCCAGCAGCCAGGGGGGAGACAGTGGCTCCTACGAGCAGTACTTC
few TRBJ2-3 NA TRBV5-1 CASSLSPGSDTQYF TGCGCCAGCAGCTTGAGCCCAGGTAGCGATACGCAGTATTTT
NA TRBJ1-2 NA TRBV5-1 CASSLGFGEAYGYTF TGCGCCAGCAGCTTGGGATTTGGGGAGGCCTATGGCTACACCTTC
NA TRBJ2-7 TRBD2 TRBV20-1 CSASDPLTGGSYEQYF TGCAGTGCTAGCGATCCTCTGACGGGGGGTTCCTACGAGCAGTACTTC
NA TRBJ2-1 NA TRBV28 CASSFSGPSSYNEQFF TGTGCCAGCAGTTTTTCAGGGCCAAGCTCCTACAATGAGCAGTTCTTC
few TRBJ2-3 NA TRBV7-9 CASSFKQGADTQYF TGTGCCAGCAGCTTCAAACAGGGCGCAGATACGCAGTATTTT
NA TRBJ2-1 NA TRBV6-5 CASSSPLGAYNEQFF TGTGCCAGCAGTTCCCCCTTAGGAGCCTACAATGAGCAGTTCTTC
NA TRBJ2-3 NA TRBV2 CASIRGLPDTQYF TGTGCCAGCATCCGCGGGCTCCCAGATACGCAGTATTTT
NA TRBJ2-5 NA TRBV6-6 CASSMVGETQYF TGTGCCAGCAGTATGGTAGGAGAGACTCAGTACTTC
NA TRBJ2-1 TRBD2 TRBV5-1 CASSLTGGRFDEQFF TGCGCCAGCAGCTTGACGGGGGGGCGTTTCGATGAGCAGTTCTTC
NA TRBJ2-7 NA TRBV5-1 CASSKQGTYEQYF TGCGCCAGCAGCAAACAGGGTACCTACGAGCAGTACTTC
few TRBJ1-2 NA TRBV4-1 CASSQVDLGYTF TGCGCCAGCAGCCAAGTAGACCTTGGCTACACCTTC
few TRBJ2-1 TRBD2 TRBV4-1 CASGTSGGFSYNEQFF TGCGCCAGCGGGACTAGCGGGGGGTTCTCCTACAATGAGCAGTTCTTC
once TRBJ2-1 TRBD2 TRBV13 CASSLITSGASGKFF TGTGCCAGCAGCTTAATTACTAGCGGGGCGTCTGGGAAGTTCTTC
NA TRBJ2-1 NA TRBV4-3 CASARTAGRNEQFF TGCGCCAGTGCGCGGACAGCAGGTCGGAATGAGCAGTTCTTC
NA TRBJ1-2 TRBD1 TRBV6-2/TRBV6-3 CASTYSGQVYGYTF TGTGCCAGCACCTATTCGGGACAGGTCTATGGCTACACCTTC
NA TRBJ1-5 NA TRBV27 CASSPTAHSNQPQHF TGTGCCAGCAGCCCGACAGCCCATAGCAATCAGCCCCAGCATTTT
NA TRBJ2-4 NA TRBV28 CASMNRPNIQYF TGTGCCAGCATGAACCGACCAAACATTCAGTACTTC
NA TRBJ1-4 TRBD1 TRBV4-1 CASSRAGTVEKLFF TGCGCCAGCAGCCGGGCCGGGACAGTTGAAAAACTGTTTTTT
NA TRBJ2-5 NA TRBV29-1 CSVGEFQETQYF TGCAGCGTTGGGGAGTTCCAAGAGACCCAGTACTTC
NA TRBJ2-6 TRBD1 TRBV4-1 CASSVRQGSDSGANALTF TGCGCCAGCAGCGTTCGACAGGGGTCGGATTCTGGGGCCAACGCCCTGACTTTC
few TRBJ2-7 TRBD1 TRBV24-1 CATSDSRTGATYEQYF TGTGCCACCAGTGATTCCCGGACAGGGGCAACCTACGAGCAGTACTTC
NA TRBJ1-5 NA TRBV10-3 CAISATAEYSNQPQHF TGTGCCATCAGTGCGACGGCAGAATATAGCAATCAGCCCCAGCATTTT
few TRBJ2-7 NA TRBV3-1 CASSQPDLLNVYEQYF TGTGCCAGCAGCCAACCTGACCTTTTAAACGTCTACGAGCAGTACTTC
NA TRBJ2-5 TRBD2 TRBV20-1 CSARAFSGGSEETQYF TGCAGTGCTAGAGCCTTTAGCGGGGGTTCCGAAGAGACCCAGTACTTC
few TRBJ1-6 NA TRBV4-2 CASSQAGAGLQNSPLHF TGTGCCAGCAGCCAAGCGGGGGCAGGGCTTCAGAATTCACCCCTCCACTTT
NA TRBJ1-4 NA TRBV6-5 CASRAFSGEKLFF TGTGCCAGCAGGGCCTTCTCGGGTGAAAAACTGTTTTTT
NA TRBJ1-5 NA TRBV7-2 CASSFGRTSNQPQHF TGTGCCAGCAGCTTCGGGCGGACTAGCAATCAGCCCCAGCATTTT
NA TRBJ2-5 NA TRBV9 CASSLSPTPQETQYF TGTGCCAGCAGCCTCTCCCCGACGCCACAAGAGACCCAGTACTTC
few TRBJ2-5 NA TRBV20-1 CSASAGPQETQYF TGCAGTGCTAGTGCGGGTCCCCAAGAGACCCAGTACTTC
NA TRBJ2-3 TRBD2 TRBV12-3/TRBV12-4 CASSPSGGDLDTQYF TGTGCCAGCAGTCCTAGCGGGGGGGATCTAGATACGCAGTATTTT
NA TRBJ1-1 NA TRBV20-1 CSASSHRGVYGNTEAFF TGCAGTGCTAGCTCTCACAGAGGGGTCTACGGGAACACTGAAGCTTTCTTT
many TRBJ2-7 NA TRBV12-3/TRBV12-4 CASSRGTTRGSYEQYF TGTGCCAGCAGCCGAGGGACAACCAGGGGCTCCTACGAGCAGTACTTC
NA TRBJ2-5 TRBD2 TRBV29-1 CSVDFWGGGTAGQETQYF TGCAGCGTGGATTTTTGGGGCGGGGGGACGGCGGGGCAAGAGACCCAGTACTTC
NA TRBJ1-1 NA TRBV21-1 CASSKPGKNTEAFF TGTGCCAGCAGCAAACCGGGCAAGAACACTGAAGCTTTCTTT
few TRBJ1-2 TRBD1 TRBV27 CASSLTGADYGYTF TGTGCCAGCTCCCTGACAGGGGCGGACTATGGCTACACCTTC
NA TRBJ1-1 NA TRBV5-1 CASSLGSGRKSAFF TGCGCCAGCAGCTTGGGATCAGGGAGAAAATCAGCTTTCTTT
NA TRBJ2-7 NA TRBV7-2 CASSLHSGTYEQYF TGTGCCAGCAGCTTACACAGCGGAACCTACGAGCAGTACTTC
few TRBJ2-3 NA TRBV3-1 CASSYEDGTDTQYF TGTGCCAGCAGCTACGAGGACGGCACAGATACGCAGTATTTT
many TRBJ2-3 NA TRBV7-3 CASSLGTPSTDTQYF TGTGCCAGCAGCTTAGGGACCCCTAGCACAGATACGCAGTATTTT
NA TRBJ1-2 NA TRBV7-3 CASSLTQGGGYTF TGTGCCAGCAGCTTGACCCAGGGTGGCGGCTACACCTTC
few TRBJ2-7 NA TRBV7-2 CASSYPGFNSYEQYF TGTGCCAGCAGTTACCCGGGGTTTAATTCCTACGAGCAGTACTTC
few TRBJ2-7 TRBD1 TRBV29-1 CSVRQGAGYEQYF TGCAGCGTCAGACAGGGGGCTGGGTACGAGCAGTACTTC
NA TRBJ2-6 NA TRBV4-3 CASSQDTPGANVLTF TGCGCCAGCAGCCAAGATACCCCTGGGGCCAACGTCCTGACTTTC
NA TRBJ2-1 NA TRBV20-1 CSARDVAGYNEQFF TGCAGTGCTAGAGATGTGGCGGGCTACAATGAGCAGTTCTTC
NA TRBJ2-2 NA TRBV4-2 CASSHIWAGTANTGELFF TGTGCCAGCAGCCACATCTGGGCGGGGACCGCGAACACCGGGGAGCTGTTTTTT
NA TRBJ1-1 NA TRBV6-5 CASVGRGSGTEAFF TGTGCCAGTGTCGGAAGGGGGTCGGGCACTGAAGCTTTCTTT
few TRBJ2-7 NA TRBV7-2 CASSLGSRPYEQYF TGTGCCAGCAGCTTAGGTTCCAGGCCCTACGAGCAGTACTTC
many TRBJ1-5 NA TRBV29-1 CSVDTVSNQPQHF TGCAGCGTTGACACAGTTAGCAATCAGCCCCAGCATTTT
many TRBJ2-3 NA TRBV5-5 CASSLEWGADTQYF TGTGCCAGCAGCTTGGAATGGGGAGCAGATACGCAGTATTTT
once TRBJ1-1 NA TRBV29-1 CSVEEGQGMNTEAFF TGCAGCGTTGAAGAAGGTCAGGGGATGAACACTGAAGCTTTCTTT
NA TRBJ2-3 NA TRBV25-1 CASSELEPTDTQYF TGTGCCAGCAGTGAGCTGGAACCCACAGATACGCAGTATTTT
NA TRBJ2-3 TRBD2 TRBV20-1 CSATGTSGGFTDTQYF TGCAGTGCTACGGGGACTAGCGGGGGATTCACAGATACGCAGTATTTT
few TRBJ2-7 NA TRBV28 CASFSPGYEQYF TGTGCCAGCTTCTCCCCCGGCTACGAGCAGTACTTC
NA TRBJ2-1 NA TRBV15 CATSGGTEVLQFF TGTGCCACCAGCGGCGGGACAGAAGTTCTTCAGTTCTTC
NA TRBJ1-2 NA TRBV27 CASSDTANYGYTF TGTGCCAGCAGTGACACCGCTAACTATGGCTACACCTTC
many TRBJ2-7 NA TRBV4-1 CASSQVLRGGHQLYEQYF TGCGCCAGCAGCCAAGTTCTACGTGGGGGACACCAACTCTACGAGCAGTACTTC
NA TRBJ2-1 NA TRBV7-3 CASSLRGAGSYNEQFF TGTGCCAGCAGCTTAAGAGGGGCCGGCTCCTACAATGAGCAGTTCTTC